This entry lists 11 T cell receptor beta chains sequenced from one sample in a study of blood T cells in healthy people across ages. For the second PCR, which ran for 7 to 11 cycles, a sample-barcoded 5' primer and a J-beta primer mix were used. TCRdb re-called the 5' RACE reads with MiXCR, one entry per CDR3 protein. Of some 760,000 distinct CDR3 sequences in the sample, roughly 25% were seen once. A further study also used this sample, focusing on T cells of mothers and their children.

Sequencing input: blood. Receptors were obtained from a boy between 10 and 17 years old in good health.

J is TRBJ2-7 and V is TRBV10-3; the D gene is possibly TRBD1 (6 bases). Looked up from germline, CDR1 is ENHRY and CDR2 is SYGVKD. This CDR3 contains 14 residues. Trimming removed 7 bases from V and 3 bases from J, with 16 bases in between. CDR3 loop: CAITSGQPHYEQYF. For the CDR3, the DNA is TGTGCCATCACCTCGGGACAACCACACTACGAGCAGTACTTC.

The chain is built from TRBV4-3 and TRBJ2-6, with 9 bases identical to TRBD1. Trimming removed 4 bases from V and 12 bases from J; junction bases left unmatched: 10. The CDR3 is 15 residues long. The germline CDR1 and CDR2 sequences are LGHNA and YSLEER. Here the CDR3 DNA reads TGCGCCAGCAGCCGAAGGAACAGGGGGCCCTCCGTCCTGACTTTC. It yields the protein CASSRRNRGPSVLTF.

J is TRBJ1-5 and V is TRBV29-1; D gene uncertain. The V gene lost 6 bases and the J gene lost 1 base, with 10 bases spanning the gap. The CDR3 totals 13 residues. Germline V gene sequence: CDR1 SQVTM, CDR2 ANQGSEA. CDR3 bases: TGCAGCGTGTCCTACCACAGCAATCAGCCCCAGCATTTT. Translating it yields CSVSYHSNQPQHF.

The gene calls are TRBV24-1 and TRBJ2-7; D is perhaps TRBD2 (5 bases). Trimming removed 5 bases at V and 2 bases at J, with 18 bases between. Looked up from germline, CDR1 is KGHDR and CDR2 is SFDVKD. The CDR3 spans 16 residues. CDR3 region: CATSGWGELGTYEQYF. The CDR3 coding sequence is TGTGCCACCAGTGGCTGGGGAGAACTGGGGACCTACGAGCAGTACTTC.

This chain uses TRBV20-1 with TRBJ1-1; the match to TRBD1 covers 8 bases. V gave up 0 bases and J gave up 1 base; unmatched junction bases: 4. Looked up from germline, CDR1 is DFQATT and CDR2 is SNEGSKA (reference sequence). The CDR3 runs to 15 residues. In nucleotides, the CDR3 is TGCAGTGCTAGAGACCTGACAGGGGAGAACACTGAAGCTTTCTTT. Protein sequence: CSARDLTGENTEAFF.

This clonotype was observed a few times. The chain recombines TRBV7-8 with TRBJ1-3; unclear D gene. Trimming shortened V by 0 bases and J by 0 bases, and 9 bases separated the two germline ends. The CDR3 sequence is 16 residues long. Germline V gene lookup returns CDR1 SGHVS and CDR2 FQNEAQ. The DNA for the CDR3 is TGTGCCAGCAGCTTAGCGTACTCAAACTCTGGAAACACCATATATTTT. Protein: CASSLAYSNSGNTIYF. Supplemented by reference TRBV7-8 and TRBJ1-3, the full variable domain reads GAGVSQSPRYKVAKRGQDVALRCDPISGHVSLFWYQQALGQGPEFLTYFQNEAQLDKSGLPSDRFFAERPEGSVSTLKIQRTQQEDSAVYLCASSLAYSNSGNTIYFGEGSWLTVV.

This sequence joins TRBV29-1 and TRBJ2-7; 7 nucleotides line up with TRBD2. V trimming: 4 bases; J trimming: 0 bases; junction bases outside the gene matches: 12. Germline CDR1 SQVTM, CDR2 ANQGSEA. This CDR3 is 16 amino acids long. CDR3 nucleotides: TGCAGCGTTGTAGGGGTAGGGCTAGCGGTCTCCTACGAGCAGTACTTC. Translating it yields CSVVGVGLAVSYEQYF.

The rearrangement links TRBV24-1 to TRBJ2-5; maybe TRBD2 (7 bases). CDR1 KGHDR and CDR2 SFDVKD come from the germline V gene. CDR3 size: 12 residues. The V end lost 5 bases, the J end lost 7 bases, and 10 bases lay between the germline ends. The CDR3 loop is CATSAGEGTQYF. The CDR3 coding sequence is TGTGCCACCAGTGCAGGGGAGGGGACCCAGTACTTC.

The chain combines TRBV6-2 or TRBV6-3 with TRBJ2-5, with 8 bases identical to TRBD2. The length of the CDR3 is 12 residues. Looked up from germline, CDR1 is MNHEY and CDR2 is SVGEGT. J lost 5 bases, V lost 5 bases, and 1 base had no gene match. The CDR3 nucleotides read TGTGCCAGCAGTAGCGGGAGTGAGACCCAGTACTTC. Its translation: CASSSGSETQYF.

This clonotype has a handful of counts. The chain joins TRBV12-3 or TRBV12-4 to TRBJ1-5; tentatively, D is TRBD1 (6 bases). The length of the CDR3 is 16 residues. V lost 2 bases and J 1 base, leaving 12 bases between the germline ends. The DNA of the CDR3 is TGTGCCAGCAGTTTATGGGGGGGCAAGAGCAATCAGCCCCAGCATTTT. Residues: CASSLWGGKSNQPQHF.

The rearrangement uses TRBV4-1 and TRBJ2-1, with TRBD1 matching 7 bases. The DNA end is more similar to TRBJ2-7, so the J call may be wrong. Germline assignment: CDR1 MGHRA and CDR2 YSYEKL. This CDR3 comprises 14 residues. The CDR3 DNA sequence: TGCGCCAGCAGCCGTGAGGGGGCCGACTACGAGCAGTACTTC. It specifies CASSREGADYEQYF.